Detailed here is one T cell receptor beta chain. The source of the sample is a study of blood T cell repertoires in COVID-19. Which cohort a participant joined came from the clinical history participants gave. Exposed participants encountered a COVID-19 case during the 2 weeks preceding study entry. The CDR3 is made up of 13 amino acids. Trimming removed 3 bases from V and 10 bases from J, with 16 bases in between. Germline assignment: CDR1 SQVTM and CDR2 ANQGSEA. In the original workflow: Using reference gene primer amplification, nucleated cell counts were estimated. Some clones are missing from TCRdb's copy, which holds only in-frame ones; the method was immunoSEQ multiplex PCR. The V and J calls and clone size come from that table; D and trimming were worked out from the DNA. Here the sample spans 250,000 to 300,000 clones, over 85% being singletons.

This clonotype was sampled from a woman between 45 and 65 years old who had been exposed to COVID-19. The sequencing sample was made of PBMCs or T cells enriched from blood (not recorded which). The rearrangement links TRBV29-1 to TRBJ2-1, with D tentatively TRBD1 (5 bases). The CDR3 DNA sequence: TGCAGCGTTGAGGAGTGGTCAGGGATCGAGCAGTTCTTC. Amino acids: CSVEEWSGIEQFF.